The present TCR beta chain was sequenced within a study of T cell repertoires in cytomegalovirus infection. This clonotype has at least ten counts. Its antigen is still unknown. TCRdb re-derived calls from the reads in MiXCR, one entry per CDR3 protein. The table lists 50,000 or so distinct CDR3 sequences, 20% to 25% of them singletons, with less than 20% in the top ten. Study-level findings and limits: Clonotype analysis showed dominance of the ex vivo response by HLA-C-restricted CMV-specific TCR beta clonotypes.

The CDR3 sequence is 15 residues long. Germline V gives CDR1 SGHTA, CDR2 FQGNSA. The J segment lost 9 bases and the V segment lost 0 bases, leaving 5 bases of the junction unmatched. The V and J genes are TRBV7-2 and TRBJ2-2; 9 bases are a match to TRBD2. This clonotype originated in a human donor in good health (CMV status not recorded). Some clones in this sample may be carry-over from other donors' samples. The sequencing sample was made of PBMCs, sequenced either directly or after in vitro stimulation (not recorded which). CDR3 protein: CASSLAGTSWRELFF. The CDR3 DNA reads as TGTGCCAGCAGCTTAGCGGGGACTAGCTGGCGGGAGCTGTTTTTT.